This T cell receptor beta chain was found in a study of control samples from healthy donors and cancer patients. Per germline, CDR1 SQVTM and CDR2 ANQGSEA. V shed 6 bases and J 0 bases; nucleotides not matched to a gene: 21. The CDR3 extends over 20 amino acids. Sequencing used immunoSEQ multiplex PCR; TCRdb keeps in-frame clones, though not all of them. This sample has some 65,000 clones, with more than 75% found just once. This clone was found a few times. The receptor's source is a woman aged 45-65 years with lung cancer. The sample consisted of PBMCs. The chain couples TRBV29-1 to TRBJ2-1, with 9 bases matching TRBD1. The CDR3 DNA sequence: TGCAGCGTCACCATTGAGCGGACAGGGGCCCTATTCAGCTCCTACAATGAGCAGTTCTTC. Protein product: CSVTIERTGALFSSYNEQFF.